The clone carrying this T cell receptor (delta chain) was counted only a few times. Its cognate antigen is unknown. The sample originates from a study of Vδ1+ human thymocytes. The template was reverse-transcribed extracted RNA. CDR3 amplicons came from multiplex PCR with pooled V-gene forward and constant-region reverse primers. TCRdb re-processed the multiplex PCR reads using CATT. The sample includes around 56,000 delta-chain clones, around 15% of them seen just once. General study results and limits: The authors advised highly purified populations and single-cell validation. Highly polyclonal TRG and TRD repertoires with Gaussian CDR3 length distributions appeared in thymus.

The germline gives CDR1 TSWWSYY, CDR2 QGS. Between the trimmed V and J ends, which lost 2 bases and 1 base, there was a span of 11 bases. This CDR3 has 15 amino acids. The chain joins TRDV1 to TRDJ1; a possible D gene is TRDD1 (5 bases). This receptor was obtained from a girl under three years old who had congenital heart surgery. Sample: Vdelta1+ gamma-delta thymocytes from the thymus. Subset defined: FACS-sorted CD3+ TCRalphabeta- TCRVdelta1+ TCRVdelta2- thymocytes. This CDR3 reads CALGESDSVTDKLIF. CDR3 DNA sequence: TGTGCTCTTGGGGAATCCGATAGTGTCACCGATAAACTCATCTTT.